Reported below is one T cell receptor (beta chain). This clonotype was counted a few times. Its cognate antigen has yet to be identified. Base quality data are lacking; no much larger clone is found one base away. The CDR3 sequence holds 18 residues, the cysteine and phenylalanine included. Of the read, only the CDR3 DNA is kept; its 54 bases are in frame from base 1. In the germline V gene (reference sequence), CDR1 corresponds to LGHDT and CDR2 to YNNKEL. Trimming takes 1 base off V and 3 bases off J; junction bases not matched to a gene: 7. Ficoll-Paque density gradient centrifugation was the method used to isolate PBMCs. This sample stems from a study of T-cell memory formation after mild COVID-19 (dated by TCRdb to the early 2020s). For context, the study as a whole: Most TCR sequence clusters were specific to one of the two donors. The cohort comprised two young, previously healthy adult volunteers, one female and one male. T-cell clones expanding and contracting after mild COVID-19 in two donors were tracked by longitudinal TCRalpha and TCRbeta repertoire sequencing.

Sequencing relied on an Illumina NovaSeq 6000. TCRalpha and TCRbeta cDNA libraries were constructed by 5'RACE with constant-segment primers, with sample barcodes and unique molecular identifiers being introduced. RNA was extracted from every sample with Trizol reagent. Libraries were amplified in two PCR steps, with a second sample barcode and Illumina TruSeq adapters added in the second step. Sequencing of libraries was performed on an Illumina NovaSeq with 2 x 150 bp paired-end reads. The study's processing was this. Demultiplexing of reads and collapsing into UMI-guided consensus sequences were performed with migec v1.2.7. Using mixcr v2.1.11, UMI consensuses were aligned to TRA and TRB V and J templates and then assembled into clonotypes. A clonotype was counted as expanded or contracted only when both edgeR and NoisET called the clonotype significant, with the noise models trained on biological replicates. For edgeR calls, the cutoffs were a false discovery rate-adjusted p below 0.01 and a log2 fold-change threshold of 1. As an exploratory analysis of dynamics, PCA with hierarchical clustering was applied to max-normalized trajectories of the 1000 most abundant clonotypes. Separately sequenced CD4+ and CD8+ repertoires were used to assign a CD4 or CD8 phenotype to each responding clone. TCRdb reanalyzed the raw reads on its own, using fastp at Q25 for trimming and MiXCR for clone calling, and kept in-frame beta chains. Each CDR3 protein gets just one entry, which takes the most common genes and DNA from the rows behind it. None of the V and J calls come from the authors' own analysis; TCRdb made them. The sample table lists 400,000 or so distinct CDR3 sequences, 20% to 25% of them with a count of one. Together, the top ten hold approximately 13% of the sample.

Here is what the overall study found, with its caveats: From day 15 to 85, contracting clones showed balanced CD4/CD8 phenotypes, whereas a second wave of clones that expanded from day 15 to 37 leaned towards CD4+. SARS-CoV-2 specificity was not confirmed for the second-wave clones peaking on day 37. Contracting CD4+ clones were located mainly in the CM and EM memory subsets, whereas CD8+ clones were found to be enriched in EMRA. The detection of some responding clones in pre-infection memory suggests that pre-existing cross-reactive memory T cells joined the SARS-CoV-2 response. The study included only a couple of mild cases, and larger cohorts that include severe cases with pre-infection samples were judged to be necessary.

This TCR was recovered from an adult woman who had mild COVID-19 (a few samples of this study predate the infection). The sample titles of this study are shuffled in the database, so cell type and time point are left out; the donor was told from shared clones. This sequence uses TRBV3-1 and TRBJ2-1; the junction holds 12 bases that match TRBD2. Sequenced material: PBMCs or a T cell subset sorted from them (not recorded which). This receptor has the CDR3 CASSQVASGGAFYNEQFF. The nucleotides are TGTGCCAGCAGCCAAGTGGCTAGCGGGGGGGCGTTCTACAATGAGCAGTTCTTC.